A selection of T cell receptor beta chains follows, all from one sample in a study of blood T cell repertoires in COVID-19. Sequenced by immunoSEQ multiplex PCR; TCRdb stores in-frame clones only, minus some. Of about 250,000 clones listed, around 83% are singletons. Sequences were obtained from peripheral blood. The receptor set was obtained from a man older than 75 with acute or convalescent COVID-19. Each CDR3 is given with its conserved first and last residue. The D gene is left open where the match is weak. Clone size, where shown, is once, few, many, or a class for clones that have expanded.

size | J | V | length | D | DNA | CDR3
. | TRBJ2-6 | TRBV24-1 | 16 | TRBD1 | TGTGCCACCAGTGGACAGGGCCGATCTGGGGCCAACGTCCTGACTTTC | CATSGQGRSGANVLTF
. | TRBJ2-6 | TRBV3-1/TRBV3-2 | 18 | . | TGTGCCAGCAGCCAAGATTACGGGGGTTTGACTGGGGCCAACGTCCTGACTTTC | CASSQDYGGLTGANVLTF
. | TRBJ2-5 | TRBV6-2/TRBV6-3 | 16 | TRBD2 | TGTGCCAGCAGTTACTTGGCTAGCGGGAGTGGACAGACCCAGTACTTC | CASSYLASGSGQTQYF
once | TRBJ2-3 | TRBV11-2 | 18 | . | TGTGCCAGCAGCTTATCCCCTCTGGCGGGTCTAAGCACAGATACGCAGTATTTT | CASSLSPLAGLSTDTQYF
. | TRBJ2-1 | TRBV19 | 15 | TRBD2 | TGTGCCAGTAGTATAGGCGGGGGGGCCTGGAATGAGCAGTTCTTC | CASSIGGGAWNEQFF
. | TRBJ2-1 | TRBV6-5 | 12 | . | TGTGCCACGGCGGGAATACTAAATGAGCAGTTCTTC | CATAGILNEQFF
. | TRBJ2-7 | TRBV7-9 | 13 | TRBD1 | TGTGCCAGCAGCTCGACAGGGGGCCACGAGCAGTACTTC | CASSSTGGHEQYF
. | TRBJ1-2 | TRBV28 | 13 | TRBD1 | TGTGCCAGCAGTCTATTCGGACAGGGAAGCTACACCTTC | CASSLFGQGSYTF
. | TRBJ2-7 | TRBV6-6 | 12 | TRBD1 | TGTGCCAGCACAGACAGGGGCCGCGAGCAGTACTTC | CASTDRGREQYF
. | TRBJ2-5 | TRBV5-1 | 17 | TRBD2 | TGCGCCAGCAGCACGGGACTAGCGGGAGGGATACAAGAGACCCAGTACTTC | CASSTGLAGGIQETQYF
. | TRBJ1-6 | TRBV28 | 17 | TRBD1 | TGTGCCAGCAGTTCCCACGGGACAGGGGGCTATAATTCACCCCTCCACTTT | CASSSHGTGGYNSPLHF
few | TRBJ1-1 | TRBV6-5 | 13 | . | TGTGCCAGCATCCCGCCGGGGAACACTGAAGCTTTCTTT | CASIPPGNTEAFF
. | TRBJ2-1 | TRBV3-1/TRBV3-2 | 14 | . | TGTGCCTCAGGGGGTAGCGGCTCCTACAATGAGCAGTTCTTC | CASGGSGSYNEQFF
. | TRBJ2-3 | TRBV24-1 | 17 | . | TGTGCCACCAGTGGGGCAGGGAAACCTCCTAGCACAGATACGCAGTATTTT | CATSGAGKPPSTDTQYF
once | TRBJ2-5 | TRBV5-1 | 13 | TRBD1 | TGCGCCAGCAATACAGGGGGGCAAGAGACCCAGTACTTC | CASNTGGQETQYF
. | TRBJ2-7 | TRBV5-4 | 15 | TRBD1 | TGTGCCAGCAGCCTGGGGGGACAGGGGCAGTACGAGCAGTACTTC | CASSLGGQGQYEQYF
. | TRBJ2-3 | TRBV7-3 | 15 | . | TGTGCCAGCAGCTTAGCAGGGAGGAAGACAGATACGCAGTATTTT | CASSLAGRKTDTQYF
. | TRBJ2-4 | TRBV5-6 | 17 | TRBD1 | TGTGCCAGCAGCTTCACAGGATGGGGACAGAGCAAAAACATTCAGTACTTC | CASSFTGWGQSKNIQYF
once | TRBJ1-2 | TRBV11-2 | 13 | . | TGTGCCAGCAGCGCGGAGGGGAGGTATGGCTACACCTTC | CASSAEGRYGYTF
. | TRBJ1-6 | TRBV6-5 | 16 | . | TGTGCCAGCAGTTACTCGATCTTGACAGGCCTTTTACCCCTCCACTTT | CASSYSILTGLLPLHF
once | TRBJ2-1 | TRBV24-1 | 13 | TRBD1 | TGTGCCACCAGTGAACGGGCAGGGGGTGAGCAGTTCTTC | CATSERAGGEQFF
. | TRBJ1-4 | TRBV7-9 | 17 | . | TGTGCCAGCAGCCCGATAGGGACACCCCTAGGGGATGAAAAACTGTTTTTT | CASSPIGTPLGDEKLFF
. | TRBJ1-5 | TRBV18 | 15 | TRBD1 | TGTGCCAGCTCACCGGAGGCCAGGGGGCTTCAGCCCCAGCATTTT | CASSPEARGLQPQHF
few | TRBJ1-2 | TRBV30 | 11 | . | TGTGCCTGGAGTCAGGGGTCTGGCTACACCTTC | CAWSQGSGYTF
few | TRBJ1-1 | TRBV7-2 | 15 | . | TGTGCCAGCAGCCTCGACGGGAGGGCGGACACTGAAGCTTTCTTT | CASSLDGRADTEAFF
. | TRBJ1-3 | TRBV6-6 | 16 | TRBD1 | TGTGCCAGCAGTTCCGGGGACAGGGCGGGAGGAAACACCATATATTTT | CASSSGDRAGGNTIYF
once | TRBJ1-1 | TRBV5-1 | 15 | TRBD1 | TGCGCCAGCGGGGACAGGGGCTTGGGGAACACTGAAGCTTTCTTT | CASGDRGLGNTEAFF
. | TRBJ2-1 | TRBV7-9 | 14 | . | TGTGCCAGCAGCTTAGGGTCAGAATACAATGAGCAGTTCTTC | CASSLGSEYNEQFF
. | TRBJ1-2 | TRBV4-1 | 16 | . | TGCGCCAGCAGCCCGTCTGAGAGGACACTCCTCTATGGCTACACCTTC | CASSPSERTLLYGYTF
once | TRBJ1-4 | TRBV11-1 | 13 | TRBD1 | TGTGCCAGCAGCACCCGACAGGGGGAGAAACTGTTTTTT | CASSTRQGEKLFF
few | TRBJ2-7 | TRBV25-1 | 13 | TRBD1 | TGTGCCAGTCGGACAGGCGAGGCCTACGAGCAGTACTTC | CASRTGEAYEQYF
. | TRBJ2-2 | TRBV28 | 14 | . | TGTGCCAGCAGTTTGGGCAGGAACACCGGGGAGCTGTTTTTT | CASSLGRNTGELFF
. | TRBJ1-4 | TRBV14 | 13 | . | TGTGCCAGCAGCCAAGGACTGTCGGAAAAACTGTTTTTT | CASSQGLSEKLFF
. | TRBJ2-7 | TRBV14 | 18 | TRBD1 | TGTGCCAGCAGCCCTCGTCCCGGGACAGGTCCTAGCTCCTACGAGCAGTACTTC | CASSPRPGTGPSSYEQYF
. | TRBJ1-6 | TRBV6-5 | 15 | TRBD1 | TGTGCCAGCATTATTCGAGGGACAGGGAGGACACCCCTCCACTTT | CASIIRGTGRTPLHF
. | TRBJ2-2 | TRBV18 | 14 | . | TGTGCCAGCTCCCCTCGGAGGGCCACCGGGGAGCTGTTTTTT | CASSPRRATGELFF
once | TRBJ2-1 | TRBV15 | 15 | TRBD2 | TGTGCCACCAGCAGAGACCCTAGCGGGGATACTGAGCAGTTCTTC | CATSRDPSGDTEQFF
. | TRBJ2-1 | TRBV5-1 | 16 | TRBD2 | TGCGCCAGCAGCAAGGACCTAGCGGACTCCTACAATGAGCAGTTCTTC | CASSKDLADSYNEQFF
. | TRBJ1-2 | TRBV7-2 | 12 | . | TGTGCCAGCAGCTTGGGGCCGGCCGACTACACCTTC | CASSLGPADYTF
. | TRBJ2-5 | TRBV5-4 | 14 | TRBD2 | TGTGCCAGCAGCTTGGGGACTAGCGTCGAGACCCAGTACTTC | CASSLGTSVETQYF
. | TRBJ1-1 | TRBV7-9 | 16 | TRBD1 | TGTGCCAGCAGCCGATCCGGGACAGAGGCGAACACTGAAGCTTTCTTT | CASSRSGTEANTEAFF
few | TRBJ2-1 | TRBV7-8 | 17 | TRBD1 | TGTGCCAGCAGCTTATTTCCTGAGACAGGGGGCTACAATGAGCAGTTCTTC | CASSLFPETGGYNEQFF
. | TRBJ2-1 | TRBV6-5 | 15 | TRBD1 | TGTGCCAGCAGTTATGGGGACAGCTCCTACAATGAGCAGTTCTTC | CASSYGDSSYNEQFF
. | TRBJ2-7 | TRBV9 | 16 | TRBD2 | TGTGCCAGCAGCCCATCCCATCGGGGGGTCGACGGCGAGCAGTACTTC | CASSPSHRGVDGEQYF
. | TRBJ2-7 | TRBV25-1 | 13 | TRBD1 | TGTGCCAGCAATAGACAGGGGGCCTACGAGCAGTACTTC | CASNRQGAYEQYF